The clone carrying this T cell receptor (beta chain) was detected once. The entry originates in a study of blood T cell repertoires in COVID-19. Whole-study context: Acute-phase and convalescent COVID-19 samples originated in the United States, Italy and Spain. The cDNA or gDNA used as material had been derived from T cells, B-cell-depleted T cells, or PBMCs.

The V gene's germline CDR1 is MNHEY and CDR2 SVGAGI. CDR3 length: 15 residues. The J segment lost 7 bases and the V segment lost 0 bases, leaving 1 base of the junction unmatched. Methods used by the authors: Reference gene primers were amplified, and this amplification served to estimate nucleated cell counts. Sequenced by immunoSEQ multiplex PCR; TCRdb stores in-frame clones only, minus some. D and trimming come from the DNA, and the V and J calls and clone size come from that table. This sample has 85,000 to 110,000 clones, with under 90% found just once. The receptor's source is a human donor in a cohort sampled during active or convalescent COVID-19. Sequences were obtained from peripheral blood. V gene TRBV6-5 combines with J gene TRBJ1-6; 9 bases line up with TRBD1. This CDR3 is CASSYSGTGNSPLHF. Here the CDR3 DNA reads TGTGCCAGCAGTTACTCGGGGACAGGGAATTCACCCCTCCACTTT.